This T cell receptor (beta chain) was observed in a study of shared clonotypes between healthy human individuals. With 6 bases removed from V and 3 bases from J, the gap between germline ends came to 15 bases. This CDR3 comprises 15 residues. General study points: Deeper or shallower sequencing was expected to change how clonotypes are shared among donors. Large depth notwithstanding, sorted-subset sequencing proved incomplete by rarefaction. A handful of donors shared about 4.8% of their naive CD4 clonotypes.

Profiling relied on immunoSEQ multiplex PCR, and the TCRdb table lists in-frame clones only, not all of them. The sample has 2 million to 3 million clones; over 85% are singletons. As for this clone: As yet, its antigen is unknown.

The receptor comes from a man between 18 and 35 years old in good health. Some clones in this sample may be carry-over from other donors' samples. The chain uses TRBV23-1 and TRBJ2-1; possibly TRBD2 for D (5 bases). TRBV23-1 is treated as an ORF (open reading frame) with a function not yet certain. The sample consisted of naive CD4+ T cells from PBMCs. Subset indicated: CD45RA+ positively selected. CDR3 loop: CASSPSGGLYNEQFF. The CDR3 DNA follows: TGCGCCAGCAGCCCAAGCGGCGGGCTCTACAATGAGCAGTTCTTC.